This paragraph covers one T cell receptor beta chain sequence. Its antigen is unknown. The source of the sample is a study of T cell responses to AZD1222 COVID-19 vaccine. Study context: Analysis merged second doses at about 4 or about 12 weeks. Study findings and constraints: It was only a handful of AZD1222 recipients who were seropositive at baseline.

Germline V gene data show CDR1 as MNHNS and CDR2 as SASEGT. This CDR3 is built from 15 residues. The V end lost 2 bases, the J end lost 5 bases, and 15 bases lay between the germline ends. The assay was immunoSEQ multiplex PCR, and TCRdb's table has in-frame clones only and misses some. The data contain just over 60,000 clones, roughly 70% of them singletons. The rearrangement links TRBV6-1 to TRBJ1-2; no firm D call. This clonotype originated in an adult in good health. This specimen consisted of peripheral blood, obtained on day 0 of AZD1222 vaccination. Here the CDR3 reads CASSEKWGTPYGYTF. The CDR3 coding sequence is TGTGCCAGCAGTGAAAAGTGGGGAACCCCTTATGGCTACACCTTC.